Listed below are T cell receptor beta chains from one sample, sequenced in a study of T cell repertoires in cytomegalovirus infection. The antigens of these receptors remain unknown. Each CDR3 protein gets one entry after TCRdb re-called the reads with MiXCR. The sample records over 250,000 distinct CDR3 sequences, 20% to 25% being singletons. The sequenced sample was cultured PBMCs, obtained from culture after CMV antigen stimulation. The receptors derive from a human donor in good health (CMV status not recorded). Some clones in this sample may be carry-over from other donors' samples. Each CDR3 is given with its conserved first and last residue. D genes are given only for firm matches. Not all rows give a size; the values are once, few, many and, for expanded clones, a class.

CDR3 protein | CDR3 DNA | D gene | J gene | V gene | clone size
CASSPRKASAQHF | TGTGCCAGTAGTCCCCGAAAGGCCTCCGCACAGCATTTT | . | TRBJ1-5 | TRBV19 | few
CASSLGRPPEHF | TGTGCCAGTAGTTTGGGACGCCCGCCGGAGCATTTT | . | TRBJ1-5 | TRBV19 | once
CASNKDGRPGHNSPLHF | TGTGCCAGCAACAAGGACGGCCGGCCAGGTCATAATTCACCCCTCCACTTT | . | TRBJ1-6 | TRBV7-2 | .
CASSLWGADEQFF | TGTGCCAGCAGTTTATGGGGGGCAGATGAGCAGTTCTTC | . | TRBJ2-1 | TRBV12-3/TRBV12-4 | .
CASSLDRETHYGYTF | TGTGCCAGCAGCTTAGACAGAGAAACCCACTATGGCTACACCTTC | . | TRBJ1-2 | TRBV7-2 | .
CSALPPEGEGTDTQYF | TGCAGTGCTCTACCCCCGGAGGGGGAGGGCACAGATACGCAGTATTTT | . | TRBJ2-3 | TRBV20-1 | .
CASSLAPGDSGETQYF | TGTGCCAGCAGCTTAGCGCCGGGGGATTCGGGAGAGACCCAGTACTTC | . | TRBJ2-5 | TRBV7-4 | .
CASRIAGGDEQFF | TGTGCCAGCAGGATAGCGGGAGGGGATGAGCAGTTCTTC | TRBD2 | TRBJ2-1 | TRBV7-3 | few
CASTRTSGGTQYF | TGTGCCAGCACCCGGACTAGCGGGGGGACGCAGTATTTT | TRBD2 | TRBJ2-3 | TRBV6-6 | many
CSARDRFIPTDTQYF | TGCAGTGCGCGGGACAGGTTCATCCCCACAGATACGCAGTATTTT | TRBD1 | TRBJ2-3 | TRBV20-1 | .
CASSYSSGGLGYTF | TGTGCCAGCAGTTACTCGAGCGGAGGGCTTGGCTACACCTTC | . | TRBJ1-2 | TRBV6-2/TRBV6-3 | once
CASRRIGDEQFF | TGTGCCAGCAGGCGGATCGGGGATGAGCAGTTCTTC | . | TRBJ2-1 | TRBV12-3/TRBV12-4 | .
CASSPRDRGHHQPQHF | TGTGCCAGCAGTCCCCGGGACAGGGGACACCATCAGCCCCAGCATTTT | TRBD1 | TRBJ1-5 | TRBV6-2/TRBV6-3 | .
CASIPGLGVLYGYTF | TGTGCCAGCATCCCGGGCCTAGGAGTCCTATATGGCTACACCTTC | . | TRBJ1-2 | TRBV28 | many
CATSNSREGVPQHF | TGTGCCACCAGCAATTCCCGAGAAGGTGTGCCCCAGCATTTT | . | TRBJ1-5 | TRBV15 | few
CASSFFREQYF | TGTGCCAGCAGCTTTTTCCGTGAGCAGTACTTC | . | TRBJ2-7 | TRBV7-9 | .
CSDSGAMNTEAFF | TGCAGCGATTCGGGGGCCATGAACACTGAAGCTTTCTTT | . | TRBJ1-1 | TRBV29-1 | .
CASSYRGLADTQYF | TGTGCCAGCAGTTACAGGGGTCTCGCAGATACGCAGTATTTT | . | TRBJ2-3 | TRBV6-5 | .
CAASRGLSGNTIYF | TGTGCTGCTTCCAGGGGGCTCTCTGGAAACACCATATATTTT | TRBD1 | TRBJ1-3 | TRBV12-3/TRBV12-4 | few
CASSLSWETQYF | TGTGCCAGCAGCTTAAGTTGGGAGACCCAGTACTTC | . | TRBJ2-5 | TRBV7-2 | few
CSAEREDGYEQFF | TGCAGTGCTGAGCGGGAGGATGGTTATGAGCAGTTCTTC | TRBD2 | TRBJ2-1 | TRBV20-1 | .